One T cell receptor beta chain is described in this entry. Its target is not known. This entry belongs to a study of Ad26.COV2.S vaccination and SARS-CoV-2 variants. Study conclusions and caveats: Post-vaccination breadth of spike-specific CD8+ and CD4+ T cell responses was reportedly substantial. Placebo recipients and vaccine recipients were similar in non-spike TCR breadth.

V dropped 5 bases and J dropped 5 bases, with 21 bases sitting between them. Germline assignment: CDR1 SEHNR and CDR2 FQNEAQ (reference sequence). This CDR3 spans 16 amino acids. TCRdb keeps only in-frame clones here, not all; method: immunoSEQ multiplex PCR. The sample consists of 320,000 or so clones, roughly nine tenths of them appearing once. This sample's treatment: approximately 18 received Ad26.COV2.S at low or high dose, single or two shots; five or six received placebo; per-sample allocation not given. Sampling happened 63 days after the first vaccine or placebo injection. The donor's status was that of an adult aged 18-55 years in Boston. What was given as vaccine was an Ad26 vector encoding Wuhan-strain SARS-CoV-2 spike.

The sample consisted of peripheral blood, taken in a trial of Ad26.COV2.S vaccine versus placebo. This clonotype originated in a person aged 18-60 years who received the Ad26.COV2.S COVID-19 vaccine or a placebo. The rearrangement joins TRBV7-9 to TRBJ1-2; D might be TRBD1 (5 bases). The CDR3 spells CASSAHAQHRIYGYTF. Here the CDR3 DNA reads TGTGCCAGCAGCGCCCACGCCCAGCACAGGATATATGGCTACACCTTC.